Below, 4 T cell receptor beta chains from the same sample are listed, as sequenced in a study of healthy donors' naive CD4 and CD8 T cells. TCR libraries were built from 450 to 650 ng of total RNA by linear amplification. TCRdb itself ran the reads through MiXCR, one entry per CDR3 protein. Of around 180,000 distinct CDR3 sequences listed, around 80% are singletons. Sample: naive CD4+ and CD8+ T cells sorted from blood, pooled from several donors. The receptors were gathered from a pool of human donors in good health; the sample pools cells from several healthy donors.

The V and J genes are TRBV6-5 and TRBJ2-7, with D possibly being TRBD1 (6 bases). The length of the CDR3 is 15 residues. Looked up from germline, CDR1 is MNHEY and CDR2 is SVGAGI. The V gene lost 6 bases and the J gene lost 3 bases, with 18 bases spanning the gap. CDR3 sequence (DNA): TGTGCCAGCAGGCAAGGGCGGGTCAGGGGCTACGAGCAGTACTTC. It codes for CASRQGRVRGYEQYF.

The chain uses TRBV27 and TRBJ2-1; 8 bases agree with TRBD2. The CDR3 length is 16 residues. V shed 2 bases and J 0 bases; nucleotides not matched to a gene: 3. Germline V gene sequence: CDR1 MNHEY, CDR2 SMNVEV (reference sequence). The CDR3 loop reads CASSLRREVSYNEQFF. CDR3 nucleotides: TGTGCCAGCAGTTTACGGCGGGAGGTCTCCTACAATGAGCAGTTCTTC.

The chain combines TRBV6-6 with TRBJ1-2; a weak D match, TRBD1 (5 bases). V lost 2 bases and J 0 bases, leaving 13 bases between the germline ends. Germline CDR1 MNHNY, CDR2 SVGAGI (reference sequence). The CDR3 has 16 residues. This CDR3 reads CASSYIDRGPNYGYTF. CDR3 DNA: TGTGCCAGCAGTTACATTGACAGAGGTCCTAACTATGGCTACACCTTC.

The CDR3 spells CSPTTGDEQFF. In DNA form, the CDR3 reads TGCAGCCCCACCACAGGGGATGAGCAGTTCTTC. V and J are TRBV29-1 and TRBJ2-1, with TRBD1 matching over 7 bases. Germline assignment: CDR1 SQVTM and CDR2 ANQGSEA. Losses at the gene ends were 8 bases for V and 8 bases for J; bases not matched to a gene: 6. The CDR3 runs 11 residues.